This passage covers 5 T cell receptor beta chains from one sample sequenced in a study of graft-versus-host responses after intestinal transplantation. The antigens of these receptors remain unknown. TCRdb's table, derived via immunoSEQ multiplex PCR, lists solely in-frame clones and lacks some. In the table there are fewer than 85,000 clones, approximately 80% of which are singletons. The starting material was unstimulated CD4+ T cells sorted from spleen or lymph node cells, obtained before transplant. Source of these receptors: a human donor who was the organ donor for an intestinal transplant.

The chain couples TRBV9 to TRBJ1-4; 7 bases are shared with TRBD1. Germline V gene data show CDR1 as SGDLS and CDR2 as YYNGEE. J gave up 4 bases and V 4 bases, and 7 bases lay outside the gene matches. The CDR3 has 15 residues. CDR3 DNA sequence: TGTGCCAGCAGCTTCCGGGACAGACTTAATGAAAAACTGTTTTTT. Translated: CASSFRDRLNEKLFF.

The chain joins TRBV18 to TRBJ1-2; 8 bases are a match to TRBD1. Germline CDR1 reads KGHSH; CDR2 reads LQKENI. CDR3 length: 15 amino acids. The J segment lost 0 bases and the V segment lost 6 bases, leaving 6 bases of the junction unmatched. DNA for the CDR3: TGTGCCAGCTCCGCCCGGACAGGGCCTAACTATGGCTACACCTTC. This codes for CASSARTGPNYGYTF.

V gene TRBV28 combines with J gene TRBJ1-3; tentative D call: TRBD1 (6 bases). CDR3 length equals 16 residues. Trimming took off 5 bases at V and 0 bases at J, with 14 bases between the two ends. Germline CDR1 is MDHEN and CDR2 is SYDVKM. CDR3: CASSQHGTPSGNTIYF. The CDR3 bases are TGTGCCAGCAGTCAGCACGGGACACCCTCTGGAAACACCATATATTTT. Filled out from reference TRBV28 and TRBJ1-3, the complete variable domain reads DVKVTQSSRYLVKRTGEKVFLECVQDMDHENMFWYRQDPGLGLRLIYFSYDVKMKEKGDIPEGYSVSREKKERFSLILESASTNQTSMYLCASSQHGTPSGNTIYFGEGSWLTVV.

J is TRBJ1-6 and V is TRBV5-1; D is unclear. The CDR3 contains 13 residues. V shed 4 bases and J shed 7 bases, with 9 bases lying between them. CDR1 is SGHRS, CDR2 YFSETQ, per germline. CDR3 protein: CASSPNSNSPLHF. CDR3 coding DNA: TGCGCCAGCAGCCCTAACAGCAATTCACCCCTCCACTTT.

This sequence joins TRBV28 and TRBJ1-3; D is unresolved. Germline lookup yields CDR1 MDHEN and CDR2 SYDVKM. Trimming cost V 5 bases and J 0 bases, with 11 bases left between them. The CDR3 sequence is 15 residues long. CDR3 amino acids: CASSPLSSSGNTIYF. The CDR3 DNA follows: TGTGCCAGCAGTCCATTATCGAGCTCTGGAAACACCATATATTTT.